The 24 T cell receptor beta chains listed next were all sequenced from one sample in a study of shared clonotypes between healthy human individuals. Some clones are missing from TCRdb's copy, which holds only in-frame ones; the method was immunoSEQ multiplex PCR. The sample has roughly 320,000 clones; roughly 84% are singletons. Material for sequencing was memory CD8+ T cells sorted from blood. Subset: CD45RO+ cells pooled with CCR7-negative TemRA cells. These receptors came from a man aged 18 to 30 in good health.

The genes are TRBV28 and TRBJ2-1, with 7 positions matching TRBD2. V lost 11 bases and J lost 7; bases outside the gene matches: 17. The CDR3 contains 15 residues. Germline V CDR1 and CDR2: MDHEN, SYDVKM. The CDR3 DNA sequence: TGTGCCGCGACGAGGTGGCGGGAGATGGTTAATGAGCAGTTCTTC. It codes for CAATRWREMVNEQFF.

The chain is built from TRBV7-9 and TRBJ2-2; the D gene could be TRBD1 or TRBD2 (5 bases each). V was pared by 5 bases and J by 7 bases, with 20 bases between. This CDR3 is built from 16 residues. Germline CDR1 and CDR2: SEHNR and FQNEAQ (reference sequence). The CDR3 DNA sequence: TGTGCCAGCAGCCCCCGTCCGGGACCCTCTTACGGGGAGCTGTTTTTT. This codes for CASSPRPGPSYGELFF.

V and J are TRBV5-1 and TRBJ2-7, with 12 bases identical to TRBD2. V lost 1 base, J lost 2 bases, and 10 bases stayed unmatched. The CDR3 length is 18 residues. Germline loops: CDR1 SGHRS, CDR2 YFSETQ. The CDR3 DNA reads TGCGCCAGCAGCTTGACCCGACGACTAGCGGGAGTGACCTACGAGCAGTACTTC. Amino acid sequence: CASSLTRRLAGVTYEQYF.

This clone was seen only once. The chain carries TRBV6-5 and TRBJ1-6, with D possibly being TRBD1 (5 bases). The CDR3 length is 15 residues. Germline assignment: CDR1 MNHEY and CDR2 SVGAGI. V gave up 4 bases and J gave up 7 bases, with 14 bases separating them. The CDR3 loop reads CASSLYQGENSPLHF. CDR3 nucleotide sequence: TGTGCCAGCAGTTTGTATCAGGGTGAAAATTCACCCCTCCACTTT.

The gene calls are TRBV10-1 and TRBJ2-1; 9 nucleotides align to TRBD2. The CDR3 spans 16 residues. The V gene end was trimmed by 6 bases and the J gene end by 6 bases; junction bases not matched to a gene: 12. Per germline, CDR1 WNHNN and CDR2 SYGVQD (reference sequence). CDR3 DNA sequence: TGCGCCAGCAGCCTCGGGGAGCGGGGGGCTAGCAATGAGCAGTTCTTC. It codes for CASSLGERGASNEQFF.

The chain links TRBV10-3 to TRBJ2-7; possibly TRBD1 for D (6 bases). The germline V gene has CDR1 ENHRY and CDR2 SYGVKD. The V end lost 6 bases, the J end lost 0 bases, and 12 bases lay between the germline ends. The CDR3 covers 14 residues. The CDR3: CAISPDSYSYEQYF. CDR3 DNA: TGTGCCATCAGCCCGGACAGCTACTCCTACGAGCAGTACTTC.

There are a few counts of this clone. One end of the junction is discordant with germline, which a read error may explain. This sequence joins TRBV19 and TRBJ2-7; 8 bases agree with TRBD1. Germline CDR1 LNHDA, CDR2 SQIVND (reference sequence). The CDR3 length is 15 residues. The CDR3 here is CASRIGQGATYEQYF. The CDR3 DNA follows: TGTGCCAGTAGGATAGGACAGGGCGCAACCTACGAGCAGTACTTC.

This clone has a single count. V is TRBV30 and J is TRBJ1-3, with D uncertain. CDR1 and CDR2 (germline): GTSNPN, SVGIG (reference sequence). V was cut by 2 bases and J by 4 bases, with 6 bases left in between. The CDR3 runs 12 residues. The CDR3 sequence: CAWSTLGNTIYF. The CDR3 nucleotides are TGTGCCTGGAGTACTCTAGGAAACACCATATATTTT.

The chain has TRBV19 and TRBJ1-1; D unresolved. This CDR3 is built from 14 residues. Germline-derived CDR1 and CDR2 are LNHDA and SQIVND (reference sequence). Trimming shortened V by 3 bases and J by 2 bases, and 10 bases separated the two germline ends. In DNA, the CDR3 is TGTGCCAGTAGTATTCTCCCCGCAAACACTGAAGCTTTCTTT. This codes for CASSILPANTEAFF.

V is TRBV29-1 and J is TRBJ2-3; TRBD1 is a possible D gene (5 bases). The germline V gene has CDR1 SQVTM and CDR2 ANQGSEA. The V end was cut by 4 bases, the J end by 5 bases, with 16 bases between. This CDR3 is 14 amino acids long. The DNA of the CDR3 is TGCAGCGTTGTAGGTAGCAGGGCAGAAGATACGCAGTATTTT. It translates to CSVVGSRAEDTQYF.

The chain employs TRBV7-8 and TRBJ1-1, with no clear D. CDR1 is SGHVS, CDR2 FQNEAQ, per germline. V shed 4 bases and J shed 4 bases, with 7 bases lying between them. The CDR3 is made up of 12 amino acids. The chain's CDR3 is CASSSGLTEAFF. The CDR3 DNA reads TGTGCCAGCAGCTCCGGTCTCACTGAAGCTTTCTTT. Variable domain in full (rest from reference TRBV7-8 and TRBJ1-1): GAGVSQSPRYKVAKRGQDVALRCDPISGHVSLFWYQQALGQGPEFLTYFQNEAQLDKSGLPSDRFFAERPEGSVSTLKIQRTQQEDSAVYLCASSSGLTEAFFGQGTRLTVV.

This sequence joins TRBV9 and TRBJ2-2; TRBD1 or TRBD2 may be the D gene (5 bases each). From germline, CDR1 is SGDLS and CDR2 YYNGEE. The CDR3 runs to 16 residues. V dropped 3 bases and J dropped 7 bases, with 19 bases sitting between them. Here the CDR3 reads CASSAGDVGLDGELFF. As DNA, the CDR3 is TGTGCCAGCAGCGCCGGGGACGTGGGTTTAGACGGGGAGCTGTTTTTT.

Here the CDR3 DNA reads TGTGCCAGCAGTGAATGGTCACTAGCGGGGGGGACCTACGAGCAGTACTTC. This gives the protein CASSEWSLAGGTYEQYF. The genes are TRBV25-1 and TRBJ2-7; 13 nucleotides agree with TRBD2. The CDR3 is 17 amino acids. Germline CDR1 is MGHDK and CDR2 is SYGVNS. V shed 1 base and J 2 bases; nucleotides not matched to a gene: 5.

This clone was observed many times. The gene calls are TRBV2 and TRBJ2-7, with TRBD1 as a possible D gene (5 bases). V gave up 7 bases and J gave up 4 bases, with 14 bases separating them. The CDR3 sequence is 13 residues long. Germline CDR1 reads SNHLY; CDR2 reads FYNNEI. CDR3 sequence reads: CASIDIGVYEQYF. DNA of the CDR3: TGTGCCAGCATCGACATAGGGGTTTACGAGCAGTACTTC. Using reference TRBV2 and TRBJ2-7 for the parts outside the CDR3, the full variable domain is EPEVTQTPSHQVTQMGQEVILRCVPISNHLYFYWYRQILGQKVEFLVSFYNNEISEKSEIFDDQFSVERPDGSNFTLKIRSTKLEDSAMYFCASIDIGVYEQYFGPGTRLTVT.

The rearrangement links TRBV6-6 to TRBJ2-7, with D maybe TRBD2 (5 bases). Trimming pared 0 bases from V and 5 bases from J, leaving 11 bases between. The CDR3 has 14 residues. Germline values: CDR1 MNHNY, CDR2 SVGAGI (reference sequence). The DNA for the CDR3 is TGTGCCAGCAGTTACTCCAGTTTGAGGGACGAGCAGTACTTC. This codes for CASSYSSLRDEQYF.

CDR3: CASSFGQGVSTEAFF. Here the CDR3 DNA reads TGTGCCAGCAGCTTTGGACAGGGGGTATCTACTGAAGCTTTCTTT. The chain couples TRBV5-4 to TRBJ1-1; 10 nucleotides agree with TRBD1. The V and J ends lost 2 bases and 5 bases, in that order; junction bases with no gene match: 6. The V gene's germline CDR1 is SGHNT and CDR2 YYREEE (reference sequence). This CDR3 comprises 15 residues.

This chain links TRBV7-6 with TRBJ2-7; TRBD1 matches 10 bases. In germline, CDR1 is SGHVS, CDR2 FNYEAQ. Germline trimming cut 3 bases from V and 5 bases from J; bases unmatched to any gene: 4. The CDR3 is 14 residues long. CDR3 amino acids: CASSLGTGVDEQYF. The CDR3 region has the DNA TGTGCCAGCAGCTTGGGGACAGGGGTTGACGAGCAGTACTTC.

CDR3 sequence reads: CASSEAGPAGGPETQYF. The CDR3 bases are TGTGCCAGCAGTGAAGCGGGTCCAGCGGGGGGGCCAGAGACCCAGTACTTC. This chain links TRBV6-1 with TRBJ2-5, with 10 bases that match TRBD2. The V and J ends lost 0 bases and 4 bases, in that order; junction bases with no gene match: 8. Per germline, CDR1 MNHNS and CDR2 SASEGT. The CDR3 has 17 residues.

This chain uses TRBV7-2 with TRBJ2-5; D uncertain. Germline assignment: CDR1 SGHTA and CDR2 FQGNSA. The CDR3 length is 13 residues. The V end was cut by 6 bases, the J end by 2 bases, with 10 bases between. The CDR3 here is CASRFLGQETQYF. DNA for the CDR3: TGTGCCAGCAGGTTTTTGGGGCAAGAGACCCAGTACTTC. The variable domain in full, with the rest retrieved from reference TRBV7-2 and TRBJ2-5, is GAGVSQSPSNKVTEKGKDVELRCDPISGHTALYWYRQSLGQGLEFLIYFQGNSAPDKSGLPSDRFSAERTGGSVSTLTIQRTQQEDSAVYLCASRFLGQETQYFGPGTRLLVL.

The chain joins TRBV14 to TRBJ2-1, with 7 bases that match TRBD2. The junction had 0 bases not matched to a gene; V was cut back by 1 base and J by 0 bases. The CDR3 is 15 residues long. Looked up from germline, CDR1 is SGHDN and CDR2 is FVKESK. CDR3 residues: CASSQGGSSYNEQFF. DNA for the CDR3: TGTGCCAGCAGCCAAGGCGGGAGCTCCTACAATGAGCAGTTCTTC.

This sequence joins TRBV18 and TRBJ2-7, with unresolved D. The CDR3 has 16 amino acids. Germline V gene data show CDR1 as KGHSH and CDR2 as LQKENI. V lost 1 base to trimming and J lost 2 bases, with 15 bases between them. Here the CDR3 DNA reads TGTGCCAGCTCACCACAGACACCTGCCCTCCCCTACGAGCAGTACTTC. This codes for CASSPQTPALPYEQYF. Supplemented by reference TRBV18 and TRBJ2-7, the full variable domain reads NAGVMQNPRHLVRRRGQEARLRCSPMKGHSHVYWYRQLPEEGLKFMVYLQKENIIDESGMPKERFSAEFPKEGPSILRIQQVVRGDSAAYFCASSPQTPALPYEQYFGPGTRLTVT.

The chain has TRBV9 and TRBJ1-1; possible D gene TRBD1, 5 bases. The CDR3 sequence is 13 residues long. V dropped 0 bases and J dropped 5 bases, with 8 bases sitting between them. The germline CDR1 and CDR2 sequences are SGDLS and YYNGEE. The CDR3 DNA reads as TGTGCCAGCAGCGTAGCGGGGACGACTGAAGCTTTCTTT. This translates into CASSVAGTTEAFF.

The chain employs TRBV28 and TRBJ1-1; TRBD1 might be the D (6 bases). V dropped 6 bases and J dropped 3 bases, with 17 bases sitting between them. Germline CDR1 is MDHEN and CDR2 is SYDVKM. The CDR3 extends over 15 amino acids. The CDR3: CASRRTEVWYTEAFF. CDR3 in DNA: TGTGCCAGCAGAAGGACAGAGGTTTGGTACACTGAAGCTTTCTTT.

V and J are TRBV5-1 and TRBJ1-1; D possibly corresponds to TRBD1 (6 bases). V shed 0 bases and J shed 3 bases, with 9 bases lying between them. CDR1 is SGHRS and CDR2 is YFSETQ in the germline V gene. The CDR3 has 14 amino acids. The DNA for the CDR3 is TGCGCCAGCAGCTTGGTGGGGGCGGACACTGAAGCTTTCTTT. Translated, it gives CASSLVGADTEAFF. The entire variable domain, with the rest obtained from reference TRBV5-1 and TRBJ1-1, is as follows: KAGVTQTPRYLIKTRGQQVTLSCSPISGHRSVSWYQQTPGQGLQFLFEYFSETQRNKGNFPGRFSGRQFSNSRSEMNVSTLELGDSALYLCASSLVGADTEAFFGQGTRLTVV.